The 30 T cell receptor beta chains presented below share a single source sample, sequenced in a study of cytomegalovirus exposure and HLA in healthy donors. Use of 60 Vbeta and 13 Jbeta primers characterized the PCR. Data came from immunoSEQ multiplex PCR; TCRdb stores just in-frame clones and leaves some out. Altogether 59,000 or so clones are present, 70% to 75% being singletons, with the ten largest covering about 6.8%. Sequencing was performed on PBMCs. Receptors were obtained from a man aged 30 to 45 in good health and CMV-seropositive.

CDR3: CASRLGGETQYF. The CDR3 nucleotides read TGTGCCAGCAGGTTGGGAGGGGAGACCCAGTACTTC. The rearrangement uses TRBV7-9 and TRBJ2-5; TRBD2 matches 7 bases. Germline assignment: CDR1 SEHNR and CDR2 FQNEAQ (reference sequence). Germline trimming cut 6 bases from V and 5 bases from J; bases unmatched to any gene: 3. This CDR3 region has 12 residues.

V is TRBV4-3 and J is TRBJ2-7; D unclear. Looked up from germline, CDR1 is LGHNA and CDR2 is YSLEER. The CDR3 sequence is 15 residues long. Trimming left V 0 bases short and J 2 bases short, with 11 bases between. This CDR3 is CASSQDAGLTYEQYF. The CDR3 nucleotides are TGCGCCAGCAGCCAAGATGCAGGCCTGACCTACGAGCAGTACTTC.

CDR3 DNA sequence: TGTGCCAGCAGCTTGGTTGGGACAGGGCGTTCCGAGCAGTACTTC. It is translated as CASSLVGTGRSEQYF. The V and J genes are TRBV5-4 and TRBJ2-7; 9 bases agree with TRBD1. The CDR3 sequence is 15 residues long. The germline gives CDR1 SGHNT, CDR2 YYREEE (reference sequence). Unmatched junction bases numbered 7, after V lost 0 bases and J lost 6 bases.

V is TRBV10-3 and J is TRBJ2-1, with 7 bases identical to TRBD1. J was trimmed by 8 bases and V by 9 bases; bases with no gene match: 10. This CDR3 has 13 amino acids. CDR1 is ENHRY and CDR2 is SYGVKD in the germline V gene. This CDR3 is CAIRRGSGDEQFF. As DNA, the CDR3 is TGTGCCATACGCAGGGGGAGCGGCGATGAGCAGTTCTTC.

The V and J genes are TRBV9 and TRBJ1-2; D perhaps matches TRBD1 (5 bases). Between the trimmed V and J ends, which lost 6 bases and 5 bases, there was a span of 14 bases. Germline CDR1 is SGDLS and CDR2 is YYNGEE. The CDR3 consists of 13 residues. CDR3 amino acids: CASTVTATYGYTF. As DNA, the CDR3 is TGTGCCAGCACTGTGACAGCGACTTATGGCTACACCTTC.

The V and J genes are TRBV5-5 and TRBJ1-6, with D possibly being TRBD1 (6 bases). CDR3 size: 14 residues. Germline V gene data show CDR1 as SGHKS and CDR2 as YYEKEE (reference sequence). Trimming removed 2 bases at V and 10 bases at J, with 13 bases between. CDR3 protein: CASSLQGGSSPLHF. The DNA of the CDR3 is TGTGCCAGCAGCTTACAGGGTGGGTCATCACCCCTCCACTTT.

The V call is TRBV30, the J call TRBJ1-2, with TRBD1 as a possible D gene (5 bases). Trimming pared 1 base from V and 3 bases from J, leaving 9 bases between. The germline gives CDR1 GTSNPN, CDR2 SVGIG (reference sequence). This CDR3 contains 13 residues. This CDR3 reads CAWSGQTDYGYTF. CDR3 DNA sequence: TGTGCCTGGAGTGGTCAGACAGACTATGGCTACACCTTC. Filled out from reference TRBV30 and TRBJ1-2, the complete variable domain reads SQTIHQWPATLVQPVGSPLSLECTVEGTSNPNLYWYRQAAGRGLQLLFYSVGIGQISSEVPQNLSASRPQDRQFILSSKKLLLSDSGFYLCAWSGQTDYGYTFGSGTRLTVV.

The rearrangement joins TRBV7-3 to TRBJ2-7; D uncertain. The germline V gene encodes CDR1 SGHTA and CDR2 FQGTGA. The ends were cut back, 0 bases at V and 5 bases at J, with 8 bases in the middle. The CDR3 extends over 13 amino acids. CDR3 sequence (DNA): TGTGCCAGCAGCTTAACAGTCGGAGACGAGCAGTACTTC. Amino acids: CASSLTVGDEQYF.

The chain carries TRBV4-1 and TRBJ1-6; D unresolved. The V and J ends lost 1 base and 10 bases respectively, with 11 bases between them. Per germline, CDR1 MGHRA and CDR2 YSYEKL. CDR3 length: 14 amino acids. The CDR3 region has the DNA TGCGCCAGCAGCCAAGGAGGGTCTGGCTCACCCCTCCACTTT. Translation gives CASSQGGSGSPLHF.

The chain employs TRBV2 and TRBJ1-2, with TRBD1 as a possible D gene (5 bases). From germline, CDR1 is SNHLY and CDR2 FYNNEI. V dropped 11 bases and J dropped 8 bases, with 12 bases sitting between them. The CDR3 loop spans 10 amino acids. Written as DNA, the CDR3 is TGTGCCCCGGGGGGGGACGGCTACACCTTC. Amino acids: CAPGGDGYTF.

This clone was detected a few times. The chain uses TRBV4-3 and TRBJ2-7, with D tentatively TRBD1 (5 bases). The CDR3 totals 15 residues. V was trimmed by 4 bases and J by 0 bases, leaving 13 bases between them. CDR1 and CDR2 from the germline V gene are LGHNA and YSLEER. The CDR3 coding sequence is TGCGCCAGCAGCCCCGACAGATCCAACTCCTACGAGCAGTACTTC. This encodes CASSPDRSNSYEQYF.

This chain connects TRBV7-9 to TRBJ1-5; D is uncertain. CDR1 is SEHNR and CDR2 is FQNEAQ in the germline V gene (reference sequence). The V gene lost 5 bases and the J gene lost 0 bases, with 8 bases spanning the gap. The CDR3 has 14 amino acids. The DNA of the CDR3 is TGTGCCAGCAGCCGCCTAACTAGCAATCAGCCCCAGCATTTT. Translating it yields CASSRLTSNQPQHF.

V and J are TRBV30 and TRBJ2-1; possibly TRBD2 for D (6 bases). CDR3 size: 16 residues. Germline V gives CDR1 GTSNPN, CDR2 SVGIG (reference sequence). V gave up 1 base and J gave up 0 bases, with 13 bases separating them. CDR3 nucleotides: TGTGCCTGGAGTGACCCGGGGGAGAGCTCCTACAATGAGCAGTTCTTC. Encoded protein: CAWSDPGESSYNEQFF. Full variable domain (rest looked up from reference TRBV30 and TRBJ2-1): SQTIHQWPATLVQPVGSPLSLECTVEGTSNPNLYWYRQAAGRGLQLLFYSVGIGQISSEVPQNLSASRPQDRQFILSSKKLLLSDSGFYLCAWSDPGESSYNEQFFGPGTRLTVL.

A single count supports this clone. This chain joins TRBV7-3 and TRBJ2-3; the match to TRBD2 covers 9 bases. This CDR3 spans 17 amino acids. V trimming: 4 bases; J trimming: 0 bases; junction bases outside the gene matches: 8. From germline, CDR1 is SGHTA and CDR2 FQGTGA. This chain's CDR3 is CASSYPGRGGSTDTQYF. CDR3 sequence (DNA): TGTGCCAGCAGCTATCCCGGGCGGGGGGGGAGCACAGATACGCAGTATTTT.

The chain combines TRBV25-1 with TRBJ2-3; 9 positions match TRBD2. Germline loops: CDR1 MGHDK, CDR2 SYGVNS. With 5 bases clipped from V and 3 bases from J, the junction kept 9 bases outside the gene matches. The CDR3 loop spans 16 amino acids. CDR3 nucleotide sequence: TGTGCCAGCAGTCAACTTGGGCGGGGGGGGACAGATACGCAGTATTTT. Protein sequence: CASSQLGRGGTDTQYF.

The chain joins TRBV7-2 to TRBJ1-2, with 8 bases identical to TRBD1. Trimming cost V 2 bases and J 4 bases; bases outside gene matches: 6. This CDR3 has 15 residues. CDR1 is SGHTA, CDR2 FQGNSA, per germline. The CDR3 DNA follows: TGTGCCAGCAGCTTACAGACAGGGGCTCCCTATGGCTACACCTTC. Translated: CASSLQTGAPYGYTF.

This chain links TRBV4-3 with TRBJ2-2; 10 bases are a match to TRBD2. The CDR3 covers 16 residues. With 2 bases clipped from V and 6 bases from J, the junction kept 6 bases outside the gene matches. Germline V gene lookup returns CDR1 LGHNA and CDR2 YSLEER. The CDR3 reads CASSQPVLAGAGELFF. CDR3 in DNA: TGCGCCAGCAGCCAACCAGTCCTAGCGGGGGCCGGGGAGCTGTTTTTT.

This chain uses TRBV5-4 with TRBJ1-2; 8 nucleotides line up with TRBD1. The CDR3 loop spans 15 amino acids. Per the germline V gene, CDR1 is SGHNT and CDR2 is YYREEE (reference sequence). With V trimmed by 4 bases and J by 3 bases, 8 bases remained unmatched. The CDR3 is CASSQEGRGHYGYTF. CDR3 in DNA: TGTGCCAGCAGCCAAGAGGGCAGGGGGCACTATGGCTACACCTTC.

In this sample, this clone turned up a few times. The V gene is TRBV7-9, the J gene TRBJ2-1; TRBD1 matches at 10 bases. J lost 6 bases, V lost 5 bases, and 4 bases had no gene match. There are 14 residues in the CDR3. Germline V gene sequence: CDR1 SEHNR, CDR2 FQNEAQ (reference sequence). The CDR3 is CASSKDRGSNEQFF. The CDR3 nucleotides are TGTGCCAGCAGCAAGGACAGGGGGAGCAATGAGCAGTTCTTC.

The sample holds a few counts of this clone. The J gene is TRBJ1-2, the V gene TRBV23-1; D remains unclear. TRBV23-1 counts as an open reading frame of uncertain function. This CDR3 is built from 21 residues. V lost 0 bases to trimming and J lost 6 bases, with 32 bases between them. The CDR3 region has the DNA TGCGCCAGCAGTCAATCAGATACGGGTGACTTTGTTGACCCGGCCGCCGATGGCTACACCTTC. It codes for CASSQSDTGDFVDPAADGYTF.

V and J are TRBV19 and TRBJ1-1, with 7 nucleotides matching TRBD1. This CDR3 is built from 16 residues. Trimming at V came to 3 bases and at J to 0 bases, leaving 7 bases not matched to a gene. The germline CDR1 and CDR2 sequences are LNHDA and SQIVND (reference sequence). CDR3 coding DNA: TGTGCCAGTAGTATTGGTAACAGGGGCGTGAACACTGAAGCTTTCTTT. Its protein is CASSIGNRGVNTEAFF.

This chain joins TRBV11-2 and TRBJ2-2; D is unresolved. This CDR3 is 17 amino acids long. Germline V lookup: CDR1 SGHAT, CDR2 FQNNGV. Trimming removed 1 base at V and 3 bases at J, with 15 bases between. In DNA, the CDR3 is TGTGCCAGCAGCTTAGGTGGTGGCAGGCTATACACCGGGGAGCTGTTTTTT. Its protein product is CASSLGGGRLYTGELFF.

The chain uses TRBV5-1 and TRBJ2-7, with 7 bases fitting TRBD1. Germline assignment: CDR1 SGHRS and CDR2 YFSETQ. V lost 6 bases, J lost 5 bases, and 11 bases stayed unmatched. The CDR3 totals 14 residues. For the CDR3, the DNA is TGCGCCAGCACCCGGTCTACAGGGGTCCACGAGCAGTACTTC. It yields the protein CASTRSTGVHEQYF.

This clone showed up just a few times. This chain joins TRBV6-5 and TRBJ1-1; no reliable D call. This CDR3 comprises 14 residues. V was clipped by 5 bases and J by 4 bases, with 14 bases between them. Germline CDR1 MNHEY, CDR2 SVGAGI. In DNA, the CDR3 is TGTGCCAGCAGTCTTCCGGGAGGAGGCACTGAAGCTTTCTTT. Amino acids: CASSLPGGGTEAFF.

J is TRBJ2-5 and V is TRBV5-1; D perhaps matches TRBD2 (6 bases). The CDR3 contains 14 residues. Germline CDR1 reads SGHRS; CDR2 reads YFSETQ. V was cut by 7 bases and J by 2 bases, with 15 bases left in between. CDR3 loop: CASSMGGNQETQYF. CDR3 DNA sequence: TGCGCCAGCTCGATGGGGGGTAATCAAGAGACCCAGTACTTC.

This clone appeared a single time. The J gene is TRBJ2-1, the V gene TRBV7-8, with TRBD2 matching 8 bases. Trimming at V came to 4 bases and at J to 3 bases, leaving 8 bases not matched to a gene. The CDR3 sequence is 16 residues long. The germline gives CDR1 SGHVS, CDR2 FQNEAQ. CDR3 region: CASSYGTRGDYNEQFF. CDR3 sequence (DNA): TGTGCCAGCAGCTACGGGACTAGGGGAGACTACAATGAGCAGTTCTTC. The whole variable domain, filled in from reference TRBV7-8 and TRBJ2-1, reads GAGVSQSPRYKVAKRGQDVALRCDPISGHVSLFWYQQALGQGPEFLTYFQNEAQLDKSGLPSDRFFAERPEGSVSTLKIQRTQQEDSAVYLCASSYGTRGDYNEQFFGPGTRLTVL.

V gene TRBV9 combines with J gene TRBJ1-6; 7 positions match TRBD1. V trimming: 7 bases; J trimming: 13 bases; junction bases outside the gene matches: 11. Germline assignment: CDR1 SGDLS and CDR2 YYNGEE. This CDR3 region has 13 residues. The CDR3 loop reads CASGGQPTRPLHF. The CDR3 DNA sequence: TGTGCCAGCGGGGGACAGCCGACTCGTCCCCTCCACTTT.

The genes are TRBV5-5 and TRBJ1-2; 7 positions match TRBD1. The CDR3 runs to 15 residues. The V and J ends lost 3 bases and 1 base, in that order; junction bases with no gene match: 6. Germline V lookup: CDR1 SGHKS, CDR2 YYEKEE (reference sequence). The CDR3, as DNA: TGTGCCAGCAGCTCCCGGGACAGCTTTAACTATGGCTACACCTTC. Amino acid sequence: CASSSRDSFNYGYTF.

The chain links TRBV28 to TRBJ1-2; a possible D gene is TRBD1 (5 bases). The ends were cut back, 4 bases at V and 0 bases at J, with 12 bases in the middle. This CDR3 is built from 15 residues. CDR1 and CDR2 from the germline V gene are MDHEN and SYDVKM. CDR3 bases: TGTGCCAGCAGTTCAGGACACGTAGCTAACTATGGCTACACCTTC. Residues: CASSSGHVANYGYTF.

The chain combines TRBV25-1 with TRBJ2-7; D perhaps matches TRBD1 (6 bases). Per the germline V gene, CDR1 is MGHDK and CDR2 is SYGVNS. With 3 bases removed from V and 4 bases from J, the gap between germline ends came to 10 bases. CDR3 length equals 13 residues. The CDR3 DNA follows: TGTGCCAGCAGTGAGAGGACAGATTACGAGCAGTACTTC. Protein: CASSERTDYEQYF.